This TCR beta chain was identified in a study of glioma-infiltrating T cells. Study-wide results and caveats: Non-neoplastic patients had below-expected tissue-blood divergence, while all gliomas exceeded expectation. CDR3 overlap between tissue and blood was very small.

TCR alpha and beta CDR3 regions were amplified from RNA using iRepertoire nested multiplex PCR. MiXCR, applied by TCRdb to the multiplex PCR reads, yields one record per CDR3 protein. This sample has 150,000 to 200,000 distinct CDR3 sequences, with approximately 40% found just once. This CDR3 is 14 amino acids long. Germline values: CDR1 MNHNY, CDR2 SVGAGI (reference sequence). Notes on this clonotype: Antigen unknown. A much bigger clone sits one base away, suggesting this may be a read error.

Sequencing input: glioma tissue, nonneoplastic brain tissue, or PBMCs (not recorded which). This TCR was recovered from a human donor with low-grade glioma or glioblastoma, undergoing nonglioma brain surgery, or in good health (not recorded which). V is TRBV6-6 and J is TRBJ2-5; 8 nucleotides match TRBD2. Written as DNA, the CDR3 is TGTGCCGGCAGTTACGTCGGGAGGGAAGAGACCCAGTACTTC. This gives the protein CAGSYVGREETQYF.